Below, 17 T cell receptor beta chains from the same sample are listed, as sequenced in a study of vaccination and CD4 T cells after COVID-19. CD4+ T cells that had been cultured provided DNA sequenced with the Oncomine TCR Beta short-read assay. From the PCR reads, TCRdb called clonotypes with MiXCR, one entry per CDR3 protein. Of some 18,000 distinct CDR3 sequences detected, less than 85% appear once; the ten largest clones hold 5.5%. The treatment denotes: roughly ten-day PBMC culture with coronavirus spike peptide pools or control peptides (ViraFEST assay). These receptors' antigens are unknown. Sequencing input: CD4+ T cells from blood, cultured in vitro. All receptors come from a human donor who had recovered from COVID-19.

V usage is TRBV11-2 and J usage is TRBJ2-5; tentative D call: TRBD1 (6 bases). CDR1 is SGHAT and CDR2 is FQNNGV in the germline V gene. This CDR3 has 13 amino acids. V was trimmed by 5 bases and J by 4 bases, leaving 11 bases between them. The DNA for the CDR3 is TGTGCCAGCAGCCAGGGGCACGGAGAGACCCAGTACTTC. Residues: CASSQGHGETQYF.

This clonotype turned up a few times. The rearrangement links TRBV20-1 to TRBJ1-6; 9 positions match TRBD1. Looked up from germline, CDR1 is DFQATT and CDR2 is SNEGSKA (reference sequence). With 5 bases clipped from V and 10 bases from J, the junction kept 9 bases outside the gene matches. This CDR3 spans 14 amino acids. The CDR3 DNA is TGCAGTGCTGGATCCGGGACAGGGCAATCACCCCTCCACTTT. As protein: CSAGSGTGQSPLHF.

Written as DNA, the CDR3 is TGTGCCAGCAGTTTTCACGGAAACACCATATATTTT. Residues: CASSFHGNTIYF. The chain uses TRBV28 and TRBJ1-3; D uncertain. Germline V lookup: CDR1 MDHEN, CDR2 SYDVKM. V was pared by 3 bases and J by 4 bases, with 4 bases between. The CDR3 consists of 12 residues.

The chain employs TRBV6-1 and TRBJ2-1, with 8 bases fitting TRBD2. Germline CDR1 reads MNHNS; CDR2 reads SASEGT. The CDR3 loop spans 16 amino acids. J lost 0 bases, V lost 6 bases, and 7 bases had no gene match. CDR3 sequence (DNA): TGTGCCAGCAGGGGTACTAGCGGTCCCTCCTACAATGAGCAGTTCTTC. It encodes CASRGTSGPSYNEQFF.

J is TRBJ2-3 and V is TRBV28; possibly TRBD1 for D (6 bases). The V end lost 6 bases, the J end lost 4 bases, and 17 bases lay between the germline ends. The CDR3 contains 15 residues. Per the germline V gene, CDR1 is MDHEN and CDR2 is SYDVKM. The CDR3 DNA follows: TGTGCCAGCAGATCTACAGGGCTCCGGGCAGATACGCAGTATTTT. Protein sequence: CASRSTGLRADTQYF.

The V gene is TRBV19, the J gene TRBJ2-2; D is perhaps TRBD1 or TRBD2 (5 bases each). This CDR3 contains 15 residues. V was trimmed by 5 bases and J by 7 bases, leaving 17 bases between them. The germline V gene encodes CDR1 LNHDA and CDR2 SQIVND (reference sequence). CDR3 DNA: TGTGCCAGTAGTTATACCGGGACCAGCCACGGGGAGCTGTTTTTT. It yields the protein CASSYTGTSHGELFF.

The chain couples TRBV6-5 to TRBJ2-1; the match to TRBD2 covers 9 bases. Trimming took 1 base from V and 7 from J; bases not matched to a gene: 2. CDR1 MNHEY and CDR2 SVGAGI come from the germline V gene. The CDR3 has 14 residues. The CDR3 DNA sequence: TGTGCCAGCAGTTACTGGCGGGAGGGGAATGAGCAGTTCTTC. Residues: CASSYWREGNEQFF.

CDR3 sequence (DNA): TGTGCCAGCAGCCCCGGACATTCGAACACTGAAGCTTTCTTT. Translation: CASSPGHSNTEAFF. This sequence joins TRBV11-2 and TRBJ1-1, with D tentatively TRBD1 (5 bases). Trimming left V 5 bases short and J 1 base short, with 11 bases between. The CDR3 consists of 14 residues. CDR1 SGHAT and CDR2 FQNNGV come from the germline V gene.

This sequence joins TRBV6-2 or TRBV6-3 and TRBJ1-2; D not resolved. The CDR3 is 12 residues long. Germline V CDR1 and CDR2: MNHEY, SVGEGT. Deletions cut 4 bases from V and 7 bases from J, with 10 bases between. The CDR3 DNA reads as TGTGCCAGCAGTTCCACCTTCCTTGGCTACACCTTC. Translated, it gives CASSSTFLGYTF.

This chain joins TRBV30 and TRBJ1-3, with a possible D match to TRBD1 (6 bases). The CDR3 has 15 residues. V was cut by 3 bases and J by 4 bases, with 16 bases left in between. Looked up from germline, CDR1 is GTSNPN and CDR2 is SVGIG (reference sequence). The CDR3 nucleotides read TGTGCCTGGAGATCCACAGGGAAGGGAGGAAACACCATATATTTT. It translates to CAWRSTGKGGNTIYF.

The chain uses TRBV30 and TRBJ1-6, with 8 bases aligning to TRBD1. With 5 bases clipped from V and 10 bases from J, the junction kept 7 bases outside the gene matches. CDR1 and CDR2 from the germline V gene are GTSNPN and SVGIG (reference sequence). There are 13 residues in the CDR3. The CDR3 sequence: CAWDRGMGSPLHF. In DNA form, the CDR3 reads TGTGCCTGGGACAGGGGAATGGGATCACCCCTCCACTTT.

The rearrangement uses TRBV24-1 and TRBJ2-3; TRBD1 aligns across 7 bases. The CDR3 has 14 residues. Germline CDR1 is KGHDR and CDR2 is SFDVKD. Trimming took 7 bases from V and 7 from J; bases not matched to a gene: 10. This CDR3 reads CATRRTGKGNTQYF. CDR3 sequence (DNA): TGTGCCACCAGAAGGACAGGAAAGGGGAATACGCAGTATTTT.

The chain carries TRBV4-1 and TRBJ1-5; no definite D call. Trimming removed 0 bases from V and 7 bases from J, with 10 bases in between. CDR1 is MGHRA, CDR2 YSYEKL, per germline. This CDR3 contains 14 residues. CDR3 DNA: TGCGCCAGCAGCCAAGAAGTTTCGGGGCAGCCCCAGCATTTT. It is translated as CASSQEVSGQPQHF.

V is TRBV27 and J is TRBJ2-1; 14 nucleotides agree with TRBD2. After removal of 5 bases from V and 10 bases from J, the junction contained 4 bases not matched to a gene. The CDR3 has 14 amino acids. Germline values: CDR1 MNHEY, CDR2 SMNVEV (reference sequence). This chain's CDR3 is CASSRGLAGDEQFF. The CDR3 nucleotides are TGTGCCAGCAGTAGGGGACTAGCGGGAGACGAGCAGTTCTTC.

V is TRBV5-1 and J is TRBJ1-6; D unresolved. This CDR3 is 13 amino acids long. Germline V gene sequence: CDR1 SGHRS, CDR2 YFSETQ. V was cut by 5 bases and J by 7 bases, with 10 bases left in between. CDR3 residues: CASRSSDNSPLHF. The CDR3 DNA sequence: TGCGCCAGCAGATCGTCAGACAATTCACCCCTCCACTTT.

CDR3 in amino acids: CATTRAGKNTEAFF. The CDR3, as DNA: TGTGCCACCACGAGGGCAGGGAAGAACACTGAAGCTTTCTTT. The rearrangement joins TRBV15 to TRBJ1-1; a weak D match, TRBD1 (5 bases). CDR1 is LNHNV, CDR2 YYDKDF, per germline (reference sequence). The CDR3 sequence is 14 residues long. Trimming stripped 7 bases from V and 1 base from J, with 13 bases between. The full variable domain, its missing parts supplied by reference TRBV15 and TRBJ1-1, is DAMVIQNPRYQVTQFGKPVTLSCSQTLNHNVMYWYQQKSSQAPKLLFHYYDKDFNNEADTPDNFQSRRPNTSFCFLDIRSPGLGDTAMYLCATTRAGKNTEAFFGQGTRLTVV.

This rearrangement joins TRBV20-1 to TRBJ1-2, with D perhaps matching TRBD1 (5 bases). The V gene's germline CDR1 is DFQATT and CDR2 SNEGSKA (reference sequence). V was clipped by 3 bases and J by 6 bases, with 14 bases between them. This CDR3 spans 13 amino acids. CDR3 in amino acids: CSASQGRLHGYTF. CDR3 bases: TGCAGTGCTAGTCAGGGACGGCTGCATGGCTACACCTTC.